What follows are 27 T cell receptor beta chains derived from one specimen sequenced in a study of blood T cell repertoires in COVID-19. Only in-frame clones appear in the TCRdb table, and some are missing; sequencing was by immunoSEQ multiplex PCR. This repertoire shows over 25,000 clones, roughly 92% found once; its top ten account for approximately 4%. The specimen was peripheral blood. The receptors were gathered from a man aged 60-69 years with acute or convalescent COVID-19.

The rearrangement links TRBV21-1 to TRBJ2-5; TRBD2, the table's D call, was not compared with the DNA. TRBV21-1 is a listed pseudogene. The CDR3 contains 18 residues. The CDR3 bases are TGTGCCAGCAGCAAAGGAGGCTTTCCCGACCTCCACAACGAGACCCAGTACTTC. Residues: CASSKGGFPDLHNETQYF.

The chain uses TRBV5-4 and TRBJ2-1, with 7 nucleotides matching TRBD1. This CDR3 contains 15 residues. Per the germline V gene, CDR1 is SGHNT and CDR2 is YYREEE (reference sequence). With 3 bases clipped from V and 3 bases from J, the junction kept 6 bases outside the gene matches. The CDR3 is CASSSEQGNYNEQFF. CDR3 sequence (DNA): TGTGCCAGCAGCTCTGAACAGGGGAACTACAATGAGCAGTTCTTC.

The V call is TRBV6-5, the J call TRBJ2-1; TRBD1 is a possible D gene (6 bases). Trimming left V 8 bases short and J 6 bases short, with 17 bases between. Germline CDR1 is MNHEY and CDR2 is SVGAGI. The CDR3 runs to 14 residues. The CDR3 DNA follows: TGTGCCAGCTCTTTGGGGGAAGGGGGCAATGAGCAGTTCTTC. Encoded protein: CASSLGEGGNEQFF.

V and J are TRBV5-8 and TRBJ1-5; D is ambiguous. Trimming took off 4 bases at V and 0 bases at J, with 11 bases between the two ends. The CDR3 is made up of 15 amino acids. Germline assignment: CDR1 SGHTS and CDR2 YDEGEE. Here the CDR3 reads CASSGGYYSNQPQHF. In DNA, the CDR3 is TGTGCCAGCAGCGGAGGATATTATAGCAATCAGCCCCAGCATTTT.

The chain recombines TRBV27 with TRBJ2-2; D not resolved. V was trimmed by 4 bases and J by 9 bases, leaving 12 bases between them. This CDR3 spans 13 amino acids. In germline, CDR1 is MNHEY, CDR2 SMNVEV (reference sequence). The DNA for the CDR3 is TGTGCCAGCAGTTCATCCGTACTAAGGGAGCTGTTTTTT. It translates to CASSSSVLRELFF.

The V call is TRBV19, the J call TRBJ2-2; 10 nucleotides agree with TRBD2. Germline V gene sequence: CDR1 LNHDA, CDR2 SQIVND (reference sequence). With 6 bases clipped from V and 4 bases from J, the junction kept 8 bases outside the gene matches. This CDR3 contains 16 residues. The CDR3 DNA follows: TGTGCCAGTAGCGCCCTAGCGGGAGATATCACCGGGGAGCTGTTTTTT. This codes for CASSALAGDITGELFF.

V usage is TRBV14 and J usage is TRBJ2-3, with D maybe TRBD2 (6 bases). Deletions cut 0 bases from V and 1 base from J, with 14 bases between. Germline values: CDR1 SGHDN, CDR2 FVKESK. The CDR3 sequence is 17 residues long. CDR3 sequence: CASSQDRGIIRTDTQYF. CDR3 coding DNA: TGTGCCAGCAGCCAAGATCGGGGGATAATCCGCACAGATACGCAGTATTTT.

The chain carries TRBV5-1 and TRBJ1-1; 8 bases line up with TRBD1. Looked up from germline, CDR1 is SGHRS and CDR2 is YFSETQ. With 4 bases clipped from V and 2 bases from J, the junction kept 4 bases outside the gene matches. The CDR3 consists of 14 residues. CDR3 amino acids: CASSGGQGNTEAFF. As DNA, the CDR3 is TGCGCCAGCAGCGGAGGACAGGGAAACACTGAAGCTTTCTTT.

J is TRBJ2-7 and V is TRBV19; the match to TRBD2 covers 8 bases. Trimming took 2 bases from V and 2 from J; bases not matched to a gene: 2. This CDR3 is built from 14 residues. CDR1 LNHDA and CDR2 SQIVND come from the germline V gene (reference sequence). CDR3 residues: CASSITSGPYEQYF. In DNA, the CDR3 is TGTGCCAGTAGTATAACTAGCGGACCCTACGAGCAGTACTTC. Together with reference TRBV19 and TRBJ2-7, the CDR3 gives the full variable domain: DGGITQSPKYLFRKEGQNVTLSCEQNLNHDAMYWYRQDPGQGLRLIYYSQIVNDFQKGDIAEGYSVSREKKESFPLTVTSAQKNPTAFYLCASSITSGPYEQYFGPGTRLTVT.

The chain uses TRBV7-9 and TRBJ2-2, with TRBD1 matching 8 bases. The CDR3 has 14 amino acids. Trimming at V came to 3 bases and at J to 7 bases, leaving 4 bases not matched to a gene. Germline CDR1 SEHNR, CDR2 FQNEAQ (reference sequence). For the CDR3, the DNA is TGTGCCAGCAGCTTCCAGGGGGCGGTCGGGGAGCTGTTTTTT. Encoded protein: CASSFQGAVGELFF.

A single count supports this clone. CDR3 region: CASSQAGSGTGDNEQFF. CDR3 nucleotide sequence: TGTGCCAGCAGCCAAGCAGGTTCCGGGACAGGGGACAATGAGCAGTTCTTC. This chain uses TRBV3-1 (or the pseudogene TRBV3-2) with TRBJ2-1; TRBD1 matches 10 bases. Germline lookup yields CDR1 LGHDT and CDR2 YNNKEL (reference sequence). CDR3 length: 17 residues. V was clipped by 1 base and J by 5 bases; unmatched bases: 8.

The chain carries TRBV11-2 and TRBJ2-1, with 8 bases aligning to TRBD2. There are 16 residues in the CDR3. V was clipped by 8 bases and J by 5 bases; unmatched bases: 14. Germline lookup yields CDR1 SGHAT and CDR2 FQNNGV. The CDR3 is CASLSGRASGNNEQFF. DNA for the CDR3: TGTGCCAGCCTCTCCGGGAGGGCCTCTGGAAACAATGAGCAGTTCTTC. Full variable domain (missing parts from reference TRBV11-2 and TRBJ2-1): EAGVAQSPRYKIIEKRQSVAFWCNPISGHATLYWYQQILGQGPKLLIQFQNNGVVDDSQLPKDRFSAERLKGVDSTLKIQPAKLEDSAVYLCASLSGRASGNNEQFFGPGTRLTVL.

V gene TRBV15 combines with J gene TRBJ2-1; D is perhaps TRBD1 (5 bases). Between the trimmed V and J ends, which lost 0 bases and 9 bases, there was a span of 12 bases. The germline V gene encodes CDR1 LNHNV and CDR2 YYDKDF (reference sequence). The CDR3 has 14 residues. CDR3 coding DNA: TGTGCCACCAGCAGAGATACTCAGGGATTTGAGCAGTTCTTC. Protein: CATSRDTQGFEQFF.

The chain has TRBV29-1 and TRBJ1-2; TRBD1 agrees at 8 bases. Germline CDR1 reads SQVTM; CDR2 reads ANQGSEA. There are 13 residues in the CDR3. Trimming cost V 6 bases and J 8 bases; bases outside gene matches: 11. This chain's CDR3 is CSVSSGGAKGYTF. CDR3 nucleotides: TGCAGCGTCTCTTCAGGGGGCGCTAAAGGCTACACCTTC.

The chain carries TRBV30 and TRBJ2-3; D is unclear. There are 11 residues in the CDR3. Trimming stripped 2 bases from V and 7 bases from J, with 7 bases between. Germline V gives CDR1 GTSNPN, CDR2 SVGIG (reference sequence). The CDR3 is CAWSMRNTQYF. The CDR3 DNA reads as TGTGCCTGGAGTATGAGGAATACGCAGTATTTT.

The rearrangement uses TRBV7-2 and TRBJ2-1, with 15 bases fitting TRBD2. In germline, CDR1 is SGHTA, CDR2 FQGNSA. Losses at the gene ends were 5 bases for V and 7 bases for J; bases not matched to a gene: 3. The CDR3 covers 15 residues. This CDR3 reads CASSPGLAGGNEQFF. For the CDR3, the DNA is TGTGCCAGCAGCCCAGGACTAGCGGGAGGGAATGAGCAGTTCTTC.

The chain combines TRBV6-5 with TRBJ2-7, with 10 bases matching TRBD2. CDR3 length: 14 residues. V lost 6 bases to trimming and J lost 3 bases; unmatched junction nucleotides: 5. Germline lookup yields CDR1 MNHEY and CDR2 SVGAGI. The CDR3 reads CASSHRTSGYEQYV. DNA for the CDR3: TGTGCCAGCAGCCACCGGACTAGCGGCTACGAGCAGTACGTC.

CDR3 in DNA: TGCAGCGTGGGGGGGGAGTTTAATGAAAAACTGTTTTTT. Translating it yields CSVGGEFNEKLFF. The V call is TRBV29-1, the J call TRBJ1-4; maybe TRBD1 (5 bases). Germline V gene data show CDR1 as SQVTM and CDR2 as ANQGSEA. V was pared by 6 bases and J by 4 bases, with 12 bases between. The CDR3 runs 13 residues.

The chain links TRBV6-6 to TRBJ2-7; a possible D gene is TRBD1 (6 bases). This CDR3 region has 13 residues. Germline V CDR1 and CDR2: MNHNY, SVGAGI (reference sequence). V lost 5 bases and J 1 base, leaving 9 bases between the germline ends. In nucleotides, the CDR3 is TGTGCCAGCAGTCCCGACAGGTCCTACGAGCAGTACTTC. Translated: CASSPDRSYEQYF.

V is TRBV6-6 and J is TRBJ1-3; 8 nucleotides align to TRBD1. Germline CDR1 and CDR2: MNHNY and SVGAGI (reference sequence). The CDR3 covers 15 residues. Trimming at V came to 5 bases and at J to 4 bases, leaving 7 bases not matched to a gene. The CDR3 protein is CASSPRTGSGNTIYF. In nucleotides, the CDR3 is TGTGCCAGCAGTCCCAGGACAGGGTCGGGAAACACCATATATTTT.

This clone was observed once. The rearrangement links TRBV24-1 to TRBJ2-1, with TRBD1 matching 9 bases. The CDR3 has 13 residues. Trimming cost V 9 bases and J 4 bases; bases outside gene matches: 3. From germline, CDR1 is KGHDR and CDR2 SFDVKD. CDR3: CATQGQGYNEQFF. The CDR3 coding sequence is TGTGCCACCCAGGGACAGGGTTACAATGAGCAGTTCTTC.

The chain links TRBV18 to TRBJ2-1; D is possibly TRBD2 (6 bases). Germline-derived CDR1 and CDR2 are KGHSH and LQKENI. There are 15 residues in the CDR3. The germline V and J ends were trimmed by 8 bases and 7 bases, with 21 bases remaining between them. The CDR3 loop reads CASHGSAGLPNEQFF. CDR3 bases: TGTGCCAGCCACGGGTCAGCGGGTTTACCGAATGAGCAGTTCTTC.

The genes are TRBV5-1 and TRBJ1-1; possibly TRBD1 for D (5 bases). This CDR3 has 16 residues. Germline assignment: CDR1 SGHRS and CDR2 YFSETQ. Trimming removed 1 base from V and 0 bases from J, with 13 bases in between. The chain's CDR3 is CASSLKGQGLNTEAFF. DNA of the CDR3: TGCGCCAGCAGCTTGAAGGGGCAAGGATTGAACACTGAAGCTTTCTTT.

The DNA for the CDR3 is TGCGCCAGCAGTGAACAGGGGGCAGCGCAGCCCCAGCATTTT. Protein sequence: CASSEQGAAQPQHF. V is TRBV10-2 and J is TRBJ1-5, with TRBD1 matching over 9 bases. The ends lost 3 bases at V and 7 bases at J; junction bases unmatched: 4. This CDR3 has 14 residues. Germline lookup yields CDR1 WSHSY and CDR2 SAAADI.

This chain joins TRBV12-5 and TRBJ1-2; no clear D. CDR1 is LGHNT, CDR2 FRNRAP, per germline. V lost 10 bases to trimming and J lost 6 bases, with 12 bases between them. The CDR3 consists of 11 residues. CDR3 nucleotide sequence: TGTGCTACCCCTCGGTTGGATGGCTACACCTTC. It yields the protein CATPRLDGYTF.

The chain couples TRBV11-2 to TRBJ2-7; D gene uncertain. The V gene's germline CDR1 is SGHAT and CDR2 FQNNGV. This CDR3 spans 12 amino acids. V was trimmed by 2 bases and J by 3 bases, leaving 5 bases between them. The CDR3 DNA reads as TGTGCCAGCAGCTTAACAGACTACGAGCAGTACGTC. This sequence encodes CASSLTDYEQYV.

V usage is TRBV29-1 and J usage is TRBJ1-5; TRBD1 matches at 10 bases. The germline gives CDR1 SQVTM, CDR2 ANQGSEA. The CDR3 spans 13 residues. V was clipped by 6 bases and J by 7 bases; unmatched bases: 6. As DNA, the CDR3 is TGCAGCGTGCTGGACAGGGGGAACCAGCCCCAGCATTTT. This sequence encodes CSVLDRGNQPQHF.